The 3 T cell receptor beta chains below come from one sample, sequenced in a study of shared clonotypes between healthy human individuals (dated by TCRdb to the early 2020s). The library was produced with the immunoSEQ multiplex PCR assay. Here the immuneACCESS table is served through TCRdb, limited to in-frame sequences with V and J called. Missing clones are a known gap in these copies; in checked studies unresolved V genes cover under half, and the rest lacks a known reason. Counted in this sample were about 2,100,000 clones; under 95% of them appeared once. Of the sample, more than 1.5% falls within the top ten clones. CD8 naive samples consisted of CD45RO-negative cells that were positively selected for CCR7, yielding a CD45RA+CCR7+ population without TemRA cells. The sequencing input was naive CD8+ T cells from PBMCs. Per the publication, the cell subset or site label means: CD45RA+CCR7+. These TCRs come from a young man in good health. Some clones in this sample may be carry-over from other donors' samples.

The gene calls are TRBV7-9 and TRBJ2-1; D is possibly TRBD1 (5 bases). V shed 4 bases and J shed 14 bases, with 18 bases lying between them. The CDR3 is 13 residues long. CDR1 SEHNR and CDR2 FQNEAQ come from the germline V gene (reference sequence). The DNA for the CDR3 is TGTGCCAGCAGCTCTTACCTACAGGTTCGAGAGTTCTTC. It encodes CASSSYLQVREFF.

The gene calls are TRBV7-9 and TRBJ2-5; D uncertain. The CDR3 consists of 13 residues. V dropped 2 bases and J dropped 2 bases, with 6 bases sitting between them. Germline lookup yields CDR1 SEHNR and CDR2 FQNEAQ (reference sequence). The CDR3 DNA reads TGTGCCAGCAGCTTATGGCGGCAAGAGACCCAGTACTTC. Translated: CASSLWRQETQYF.

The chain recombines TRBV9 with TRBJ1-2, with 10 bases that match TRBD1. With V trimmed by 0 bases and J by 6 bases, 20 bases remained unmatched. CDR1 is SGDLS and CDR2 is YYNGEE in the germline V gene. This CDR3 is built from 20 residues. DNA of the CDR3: TGTGCCAGCAGCGTAGAAGGGACAGGGGCCGGAGCCCTGTCCGCTCATGGCTACACCTTC. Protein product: CASSVEGTGAGALSAHGYTF.